Listed below are T cell receptor beta chains from one sample, sequenced in a study of OX40 agonist ivuxolimab in advanced cancers. Sequencing was performed with immunoSEQ multiplex PCR; in TCRdb, only in-frame clones are kept and a portion is missing. The table records 55,000 to 90,000 clones, 75% to 90% of them present only once. This sample comprised CD4+ or CD8+ T cells sorted from blood, obtained in a trial of the OX40 agonist ivuxolimab. The origin of the receptors is an adult with an advanced solid tumor such as melanoma, head and neck, liver or kidney cancer. Both conserved end residues are part of each CDR3. Each record gives: J gene, D gene, clone size, V gene, CDR3 protein, CDR3 DNA. A D gene is named only where the DNA matches it firmly. Size is stated for part of the rows, as once, few or many counts, or as a class when the clone is expanded.

>TRBJ1-3|.|.|TRBV2
CASTSGRFAGNTIYF
TGTGCCAGCACCTCTGGAAGGTTCGCTGGAAACACCATATATTTT
>TRBJ1-5|TRBD1|.|TRBV28
CASSSLTGGNQPQHF
TGTGCCAGCAGTTCGCTCACAGGGGGCAATCAGCCCCAGCATTTT
>TRBJ2-3|TRBD2|.|TRBV9
CASSPQASGSTTDTQYF
TGTGCCAGCAGCCCCCAGGCTAGCGGGAGCACCACAGATACGCAGTATTTT
>TRBJ2-1|TRBD2|once|TRBV28
CASSPGMRGGYNEQFF
TGTGCCAGCAGCCCTGGTATGCGGGGGGGATACAATGAGCAGTTCTTC
>TRBJ1-2|.|.|TRBV5-6
CASSRKVQGGYTF
TGTGCCAGCAGCCGAAAGGTGCAAGGGGGCTACACCTTC
>TRBJ2-3|.|.|TRBV7-9
CASSLGAGTMTDTQYF
TGTGCCAGCAGCTTAGGGGCAGGGACCATGACAGATACGCAGTATTTT
>TRBJ1-1|.|.|TRBV19
CASSIGRDPTEAFF
TGTGCCAGTAGTATAGGGCGGGATCCTACTGAAGCTTTCTTT
>TRBJ2-3|TRBD2|.|TRBV15
CATRGLAAFTDTQYF
TGTGCCACCAGGGGACTAGCGGCCTTCACAGATACGCAGTATTTT
>TRBJ1-1|.|.|TRBV6-5
CASGRGTEAFF
TGTGCCAGCGGACGAGGGACTGAAGCTTTCTTT
>TRBJ2-1|TRBD2|.|TRBV5-4
CASSFSGGAYNEQFF
TGTGCCAGCAGCTTTAGCGGGGGGGCCTACAATGAGCAGTTCTTC
>TRBJ2-7|TRBD1|.|TRBV27
CASSFQTDRDYEQYF
TGTGCCAGCAGTTTCCAAACGGACAGGGACTACGAGCAGTACTTC
>TRBJ2-2|.|.|TRBV5-1
CASSFSTGELFF
TGCGCCAGCAGCTTTAGCACCGGGGAGCTGTTTTTT
>TRBJ2-2|.|.|TRBV28
CASSFSGDNTGELFF
TGTGCCAGCAGTTTTTCAGGGGATAACACCGGGGAGCTGTTTTTT
>TRBJ2-5|TRBD2|.|TRBV7-7
CASSTTGLAEETQYF
TGTGCTAGCAGCACGACGGGACTAGCGGAAGAGACCCAGTACTTC
>TRBJ2-2|.|once|TRBV4-1
CASSRPGAFTGELFF
TGCGCCAGCAGCCGACCCGGGGCCTTCACCGGGGAGCTGTTTTTT
>TRBJ1-2|.|.|TRBV5-4
CASSFPGFDYGYTF
TGTGCCAGCAGCTTCCCGGGGTTCGACTATGGCTACACCTTC
>TRBJ2-3|.|.|TRBV30
CAWSLTGSSTDTQYF
TGTGCCTGGAGTCTCACAGGGAGTAGCACAGATACGCAGTATTTT
>TRBJ2-5|.|.|TRBV5-4
CASSLGGSGIKTQYF
TGTGCCAGCAGCTTGGGCGGTAGTGGGATAAAGACCCAGTACTTC
>TRBJ1-3|.|.|TRBV12-5
CASGPTPGLGWGNTIYF
TGTGCTAGTGGTCCGACCCCGGGTCTTGGATGGGGAAACACCATATATTTT
>TRBJ1-6|.|.|TRBV19
CASSITGYNSPLHF
TGTGCCAGTAGTATCACAGGCTACAATTCACCCCTCCACTTT
>TRBJ2-7|TRBD1|.|TRBV28
CASSSRDSYEQYF
TGTGCCAGCAGTTCCCGGGACAGCTACGAGCAGTACTTC
>TRBJ1-4|.|.|TRBV28
CASSLLVGTNEKLFF
TGTGCCAGCAGTTTATTAGTGGGGACTAATGAAAAACTGTTTTTT
>TRBJ2-7|.|once|TRBV4-2
CASSQDSLMREQYF
TGTGCCAGCAGCCAAGACAGCCTTATGCGGGAGCAGTACTTC
>TRBJ2-1|TRBD2|.|TRBV28
CASSPTRQAGVGNEQFF
TGTGCCAGCAGTCCGACCCGACAAGCGGGGGTTGGGAATGAGCAGTTCTTC
>TRBJ2-1|TRBD1|few|TRBV5-1
CASSLTDRPGNEQFF
TGCGCCAGCAGCCTCACGGACAGGCCTGGCAATGAGCAGTTCTTC
>TRBJ1-1|.|.|TRBV6-5
CASSYSNIIRAAFF
TGTGCCAGCAGTTACTCGAATATCATCAGGGCGGCTTTCTTT
>TRBJ1-5|.|.|TRBV5-4
CASSQFPDRPNQPQHF
TGTGCCAGCAGCCAATTCCCCGACAGGCCCAATCAGCCCCAGCATTTT
>TRBJ2-6|TRBD1|.|TRBV2
CASSETGDNSGANVLTF
TGTGCCAGCAGTGAGACAGGGGATAACTCTGGGGCCAACGTCCTGACTTTC